The source of this TCR beta chain is a study of T cell repertoires in ileal Crohn's disease. Per sample, approximately 550 nanograms of biopsy DNA were TCRB immunosequenced. TCRdb's table, derived via immunoSEQ multiplex PCR, lists solely in-frame clones and lacks some. The sample yields roughly 4,400 clones, more than 70% seen once. CDR1 and CDR2 from the germline V gene are MNHEY and SVGAGI. The CDR3 is made up of 14 amino acids. V lost 6 bases, J lost 4 bases, and 3 bases stayed unmatched. The genes are TRBV6-5 and TRBJ2-3; TRBD1 matches 11 bases. This sequence originates from an adult with Crohn's disease. Input material: ileal tissue. The DNA for the CDR3 is TGTGCCAGCAGGGGACAGGGGGACGCAGATACGCAGTATTTT. Protein product: CASRGQGDADTQYF.